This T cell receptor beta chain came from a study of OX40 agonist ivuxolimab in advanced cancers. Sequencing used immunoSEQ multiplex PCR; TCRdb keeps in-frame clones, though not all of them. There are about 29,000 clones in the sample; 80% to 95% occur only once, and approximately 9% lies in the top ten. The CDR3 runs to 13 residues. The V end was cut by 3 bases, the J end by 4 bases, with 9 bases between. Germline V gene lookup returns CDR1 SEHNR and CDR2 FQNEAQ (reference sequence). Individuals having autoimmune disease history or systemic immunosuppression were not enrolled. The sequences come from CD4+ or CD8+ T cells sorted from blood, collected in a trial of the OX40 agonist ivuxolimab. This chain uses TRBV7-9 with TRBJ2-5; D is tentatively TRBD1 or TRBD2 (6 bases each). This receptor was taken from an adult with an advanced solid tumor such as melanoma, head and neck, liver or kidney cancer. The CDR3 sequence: CASSLGGRETQYF. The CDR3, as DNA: TGTGCCAGCAGCTTGGGGGGCAGAGAGACCCAGTACTTC.